These T cell receptor beta chains were read from a single sample in a study of blood T cell repertoires in COVID-19. The method was immunoSEQ multiplex PCR; TCRdb's version includes in-frame clones alone and lacks a portion of them. The data contain about 74,000 clones, about 90% of them singletons. The specimen was peripheral blood. The receptors originated from a woman older than 75 with active or convalescent COVID-19. The CDR3 runs from the conserved cysteine through the conserved F or W. A D gene is named only where the DNA matches it firmly. Clone size is shown for a subset of rows, as once, few, many or a class of expanded clone.

CDR3 protein,CDR3 DNA,CDR3 length,J gene,D gene,clone size,V gene
CASSPRWRVSGANVLTF,TGTGCCAGCAGCCCCCGGTGGAGGGTCTCTGGGGCCAACGTCCTGACTTTC,17,TRBJ2-6,NA,NA,TRBV9
CASSTGLAARTDTQYF,TGCGCCAGCAGCACTGGACTAGCGGCCCGTACAGATACGCAGTATTTT,16,TRBJ2-3,TRBD2,medium-sized,TRBV5-1
CSASFSLYGYTF,TGCAGTGCTAGTTTCAGTCTCTATGGCTACACCTTC,12,TRBJ1-2,NA,NA,TRBV20-1
CASSQKFGQPTIYF,TGTGCCAGCAGCCAAAAATTCGGACAGCCCACCATATATTTT,14,TRBJ1-3,NA,NA,TRBV3-1/TRBV3-2
CASSHGLQGAGTDTQYF,TGCGCCAGCAGCCACGGTCTACAGGGGGCAGGCACAGATACGCAGTATTTT,17,TRBJ2-3,TRBD1,NA,TRBV4-3
CASTQTGGTDTQYF,TGTGCCAGCACCCAGACAGGAGGCACAGATACGCAGTATTTT,14,TRBJ2-3,NA,NA,TRBV9
CASSFPTGYHGYTF,TGTGCCAGCAGCTTTCCAACAGGGTATCATGGCTACACCTTC,14,TRBJ1-2,NA,NA,TRBV5-6
CASSGPWDRGNYGYTF,TGTGCCAGCAGCGGACCATGGGACAGGGGGAACTATGGCTACACCTTC,16,TRBJ1-2,TRBD1,NA,TRBV7-9
CATSEARAQETQYF,TGTGCCACCAGTGAGGCCAGGGCACAAGAGACCCAGTACTTC,14,TRBJ2-5,NA,NA,TRBV24-1
CATAPRGLAGGETQYF,TGTGCCACCGCCCCCCGGGGACTAGCGGGGGGGGAGACCCAGTACTTC,16,TRBJ2-5,TRBD2,NA,TRBV7-2
CASSPSFRVSYGYTF,TGTGCCAGCAGTCCCTCATTCAGGGTTAGCTATGGCTACACCTTC,15,TRBJ1-2,NA,NA,TRBV6-4
CASSEVPKGEKLFF,TGTGCCAGCAGTGAAGTCCCGAAGGGGGAAAAACTGTTTTTT,14,TRBJ1-4,NA,NA,TRBV2
CASRTTGVRSYGYTF,TGTGCCAGTAGGACGACAGGGGTTAGGAGCTATGGCTACACCTTC,15,TRBJ1-2,TRBD1,NA,TRBV19
CASSPDLRGSGSDTQYF,TGTGCCAGCAGCCCCGACCTCCGGGGAAGCGGGAGTGATACGCAGTATTTT,17,TRBJ2-3,TRBD2,NA,TRBV13
CASSQLVAGGPSYEQYF,TGCGCCAGCAGCCAACTGGTGGCGGGGGGCCCCTCCTACGAGCAGTACTTC,17,TRBJ2-7,TRBD2,NA,TRBV4-3
CASSHGLAGVEQFF,TGTGCCAGTAGTCATGGACTAGCGGGAGTTGAGCAGTTCTTC,14,TRBJ2-1,TRBD2,NA,TRBV19
CASSQDPSGGSSYNEQFF,TGCGCCAGCAGCCAAGATCCTAGCGGGGGGAGCTCCTACAATGAGCAGTTCTTC,18,TRBJ2-1,TRBD2,NA,TRBV4-3
CASSSWTDNYGYTF,TGTGCCAGCAGTTCGTGGACAGATAACTATGGCTACACCTTC,14,TRBJ1-2,NA,NA,TRBV6-5
CASSQVRTGWGTEAFF,TGCGCCAGCAGCCAAGTTCGTACAGGCTGGGGCACTGAAGCTTTCTTT,16,TRBJ1-1,NA,NA,TRBV4-3
CASSPRLATDTQYF,TGTGCCAGCTCACCTCGACTAGCTACAGATACGCAGTATTTT,14,TRBJ2-3,TRBD2,NA,TRBV18
CASSLVMGLAGSTDTQYF,TGTGCCAGCAGCTTAGTAATGGGACTAGCGGGTTCCACAGATACGCAGTATTTT,18,TRBJ2-3,TRBD2,NA,TRBV7-8
CASSSRQGSLGLSGYTF,TGTGCCAGCAGCTCCCGACAGGGCAGTTTAGGACTTTCTGGCTACACCTTC,17,TRBJ1-2,TRBD1,NA,TRBV5-8
CASSRIPSGANSPLHF,TGTGCCAGCAGTCGAATCCCGAGCGGGGCTAATTCACCCCTCCACTTT,16,TRBJ1-6,NA,NA,TRBV27
CATRDSKLGGYTF,TGCGCCACGAGGGACAGTAAGCTGGGTGGCTACACCTTC,13,TRBJ1-2,TRBD1,NA,TRBV23-1
CASSPTGQALYEQYF,TGTGCCAGCTCACCGACTGGACAGGCCCTCTACGAGCAGTACTTC,15,TRBJ2-7,TRBD1,NA,TRBV18
CASKGTSGSHEQFF,TGTGCCAGCAAGGGGACTAGCGGGTCCCATGAGCAGTTCTTC,14,TRBJ2-1,TRBD2,NA,TRBV6-4
CASRGSGNTGELFF,TGTGCCAGCAGGGGGAGCGGGAACACCGGGGAGCTGTTTTTT,14,TRBJ2-2,NA,NA,TRBV6-4
CASSSRDRVSAGNTIYF,TGTGCCAGCAGTAGCCGGGACAGGGTGTCGGCTGGAAACACCATATATTTT,17,TRBJ1-3,TRBD1,NA,TRBV25-1
CASSRNRETQYF,TGTGCCAGCAGCCGAAACCGGGAGACCCAGTACTTC,12,TRBJ2-5,NA,NA,TRBV2
CASSHHRVEQFF,TGTGCCAGCAGCCACCACAGGGTTGAGCAGTTCTTC,12,TRBJ2-1,NA,NA,TRBV6-2/TRBV6-3
CATSVRGDQPQHF,TGTGCCACCAGTGTCAGGGGCGATCAGCCCCAGCATTTT,13,TRBJ1-5,NA,NA,TRBV24-1
CASSYSSTRPSSNQPQHF,TGTGCCAGCAGTTACTCGAGCACCAGACCTAGTAGCAATCAGCCCCAGCATTTT,18,TRBJ1-5,NA,NA,TRBV6-2/TRBV6-3
CASSYPTAGGSSYNEQFF,TGTGCCAGCAGTTACCCCACAGCGGGAGGGAGCTCCTACAATGAGCAGTTCTTC,18,TRBJ2-1,TRBD2,NA,TRBV6-2/TRBV6-3
CATSRDNTISGNTIYF,TGTGCCACCAGCAGAGATAACACGATCTCTGGAAACACCATATATTTT,16,TRBJ1-3,NA,NA,TRBV15
CATRGGRYSPDEQFF,TGTGCCACACGGGGGGGCAGGTACTCTCCTGATGAGCAGTTCTTC,15,TRBJ2-1,TRBD2,NA,TRBV11-3
CASVGTVGNTIYF,TGTGCCAGCGTAGGGACAGTCGGAAACACCATATATTTT,13,TRBJ1-3,TRBD1,NA,TRBV6-5
CASSVAGSPWTYNEQFF,TGTGCCAGCAGCGTAGCTGGTAGCCCTTGGACCTACAATGAGCAGTTCTTC,17,TRBJ2-1,NA,NA,TRBV9
CASSYSGVIRNTIYF,TGTGCCAGCAGTTACTCAGGGGTAATAAGAAACACCATATATTTT,15,TRBJ1-3,NA,few,TRBV6-5
CATSDPSGRALFF,TGTGCCACCAGTGATCCTAGCGGGAGGGCCTTGTTCTTC,13,TRBJ2-1,TRBD2,NA,TRBV24-1
CASSPLRDSPYGYTF,TGTGCCAGCTCACCACTTCGAGACAGTCCCTATGGCTACACCTTC,15,TRBJ1-2,NA,NA,TRBV18
CASSLYSTANTEAFF,TGTGCCAGCAGCCTATACTCGACAGCGAACACTGAAGCTTTCTTT,15,TRBJ1-1,NA,NA,TRBV7-2
CASSSWEQRQFF,TGTGCCAGCAGTTCATGGGAGCAGCGGCAGTTCTTC,12,TRBJ2-1,NA,NA,TRBV6-2/TRBV6-3
CASSPPGRSNQPQHF,TGTGCCAGCTCACCCCCTGGGAGAAGCAATCAGCCCCAGCATTTT,15,TRBJ1-5,NA,NA,TRBV18
CASSGVLYEQYF,TGTGCCAGCAGCGGAGTCCTCTACGAGCAGTACTTC,12,TRBJ2-7,NA,NA,TRBV5-6
CASSLGHTFTEAFF,TGTGCCAGCAGCTTAGGGCACACCTTCACTGAAGCTTTCTTT,14,TRBJ1-1,NA,NA,TRBV7-9
CASLSGFTIYNEQFF,TGTGCCAGCCTTAGCGGCTTCACGATTTACAATGAGCAGTTCTTC,15,TRBJ2-1,NA,NA,TRBV6-6
CASSFTSGQETQYF,TGTGCCAGCAGCTTCACTAGCGGTCAAGAGACCCAGTACTTC,14,TRBJ2-5,TRBD2,NA,TRBV7-9
CASSLGQGAGYEQYF,TGCGCCAGCAGCCTCGGACAGGGGGCAGGCTACGAGCAGTACTTC,15,TRBJ2-7,TRBD1,once,TRBV4-3
CASSRDSSPLHF,TGTGCCAGCAGTAGGGACAGTTCACCCCTCCACTTT,12,TRBJ1-6,TRBD1,NA,TRBV2
CAISERTGENGYTF,TGTGCCATCAGTGAGCGGACAGGGGAAAATGGCTACACCTTC,14,TRBJ1-2,TRBD1,NA,TRBV10-3
CASSQDPRARLFF,TGTGCCAGCAGCCAAGATCCGAGGGCGCGGCTGTTTTTT,13,TRBJ1-4,NA,NA,TRBV3-1/TRBV3-2
CASSASGRENEQFF,TGTGCCAGCAGCGCGAGCGGGAGGGAAAATGAGCAGTTCTTC,14,TRBJ2-1,TRBD2,NA,TRBV6-2/TRBV6-3
CASSRRTGFKSNQPQHF,TGTGCCAGCAGCAGACGGACAGGGTTTAAGAGCAATCAGCCCCAGCATTTT,17,TRBJ1-5,NA,NA,TRBV21-1
CASRGTGNQPQHF,TGTGCCAGCAGGGGGACAGGGAATCAGCCCCAGCATTTT,13,TRBJ1-5,TRBD1,NA,TRBV12-3/TRBV12-4
CAISERDTGNTIYF,TGTGCCATCAGTGAGAGGGACACTGGAAACACCATATATTTT,14,TRBJ1-3,NA,NA,TRBV10-3
CASSQVAGQTNTGELFF,TGTGCCAGCAGCCAAGTTGCAGGACAAACGAACACCGGGGAGCTGTTTTTT,17,TRBJ2-2,NA,once,TRBV3-1/TRBV3-2
CSVQGQGADYGYTF,TGCAGCGTGCAGGGACAGGGGGCTGACTATGGCTACACCTTC,14,TRBJ1-2,TRBD1,NA,TRBV29-1
CASSLVQGNSPLHF,TGTGCCAGCAGCTTAGTACAGGGGAATTCACCCCTCCACTTT,14,TRBJ1-6,TRBD1,NA,TRBV7-2
CSASPGEGQPQHF,TGCAGTGCTAGTCCCGGGGAAGGACAGCCCCAGCATTTT,13,TRBJ1-5,NA,NA,TRBV20-1
CASSHPSSGSYNEQFF,TGTGCCAGCAGTCACCCTTCTAGCGGCTCCTACAATGAGCAGTTCTTC,16,TRBJ2-1,TRBD2,NA,TRBV6-2/TRBV6-3